This TCR beta chain was documented in a study of T cell responses to AZD1222 COVID-19 vaccine. Some second doses came at about 4 weeks and others at about 12 weeks; these were pooled. Remarks on this clone: Its antigen is still unknown.

This CDR3 spans 15 amino acids. V dropped 4 bases and J dropped 2; count of bases not matched to a gene: 7. Germline CDR1 KGHSH, CDR2 LQKENI. The study, taken as a whole, reports: CD4 TCRs associated with vaccination spanned spike, dominating at 160-218 and 743-854. Spike-specific TCR breadth and depth rose after two AZD1222 doses. Clonal diversity was possibly underestimated, and the donors were mostly white British, with more females.

The assay was immunoSEQ multiplex PCR, and TCRdb's table has in-frame clones only and misses some. The table shows tens of thousands of clones, with about 91% occurring only once. This chain connects TRBV18 to TRBJ1-1; TRBD1 agrees at 7 bases. The sequencing here drew on peripheral blood, taken 28 days after the second AZD1222 dose. The sequence came from an adult who received the AZD1222 COVID-19 vaccine. CDR3 DNA: TGTGCCAGCTCACAAGGGGGCGGGACAAACACTGAAGCTTTCTTT. It encodes CASSQGGGTNTEAFF.